The 9 T cell receptor beta chains in this list originate from one sample, sequenced in a study of OX40 agonist ivuxolimab in advanced cancers. TCRdb's copy holds only in-frame clones and misses some; the assay was immunoSEQ multiplex PCR. The profile shows fewer than 90,000 clones, roughly 86% of them singletons. The source material was CD4+ or CD8+ T cells sorted from blood, sampled in a trial of the OX40 agonist ivuxolimab. The origin of the receptors is an adult with an advanced solid tumor such as melanoma, head and neck, liver or kidney cancer.

This rearrangement joins TRBV7-2 to TRBJ1-2, with a weak D call TRBD1 (5 bases). The V gene lost 4 bases and the J gene lost 7 bases, with 10 bases spanning the gap. This CDR3 spans 12 amino acids. The germline CDR1 and CDR2 sequences are SGHTA and FQGNSA. Written as DNA, the CDR3 is TGTGCCAGCAGCTCCCGCGACAGTGGCTACACCTTC. Amino acid sequence: CASSSRDSGYTF.

In nucleotides, the CDR3 is TGTGCCAGCAGAGGGGACAGGGTTACCTACGAGCAGTACTTC. This codes for CASRGDRVTYEQYF. The chain joins TRBV2 to TRBJ2-7, with 9 positions matching TRBD1. Germline-derived CDR1 and CDR2 are SNHLY and FYNNEI. The CDR3 consists of 14 residues. Trimming at V came to 6 bases and at J to 2 bases, leaving 5 bases not matched to a gene.

This chain connects TRBV7-3 to TRBJ2-2, with D unresolved. Trimming shortened V by 5 bases and J by 6 bases, and 13 bases separated the two germline ends. The CDR3 runs 14 residues. CDR1 is SGHTA, CDR2 FQGTGA, per germline. In nucleotides, the CDR3 is TGTGCCAGCAGCCCCCTCCATGCCGCCGGGGAGCTGTTTTTT. This encodes CASSPLHAAGELFF.

This clone came up a few times. The chain carries TRBV11-2 and TRBJ2-7, with 7 bases fitting TRBD1. This CDR3 comprises 13 residues. Germline V gene data show CDR1 as SGHAT and CDR2 as FQNNGV. J was trimmed by 2 bases and V by 5 bases; bases with no gene match: 3. The CDR3 sequence is CASSPGTAYEQYV. CDR3 in DNA: TGTGCCAGCAGCCCAGGGACAGCCTACGAGCAGTACGTC.

The table lists this clone with a count of one. The genes are TRBV30 and TRBJ1-3; 8 positions agree with TRBD1. The CDR3 is 13 amino acids. Germline V gene lookup returns CDR1 GTSNPN and CDR2 SVGIG (reference sequence). Trimming took 3 bases from V and 4 from J; bases not matched to a gene: 2. Here the CDR3 reads CAWSRQGGNTIYF. The CDR3 nucleotides read TGTGCCTGGAGCAGACAGGGGGGAAACACCATATATTTT.

This chain links TRBV10-3 with TRBJ2-5; D gene unclear. Deletions cut 0 bases from V and 7 bases from J, with 12 bases between. This CDR3 is 14 amino acids long. Germline V gene sequence: CDR1 ENHRY, CDR2 SYGVKD. The CDR3 is CAISESTSVGTQYF. Written as DNA, the CDR3 is TGTGCCATCAGTGAGTCTACCTCTGTAGGGACCCAGTACTTC.

V is TRBV28 and J is TRBJ1-4; maybe TRBD1 (5 bases). CDR3 length: 12 amino acids. The germline V and J ends were trimmed by 2 bases and 11 bases, with 9 bases remaining between them. Per the germline V gene, CDR1 is MDHEN and CDR2 is SYDVKM. CDR3 nucleotides: TGTGCCAGCAGTTTAGGGCGGGGGAAACTGTTTTTT. This sequence encodes CASSLGRGKLFF.

V and J are TRBV28 and TRBJ1-2; D uncertain. The CDR3 has 19 residues. V was cut by 8 bases and J by 4 bases, with 32 bases left in between. Germline V gene lookup returns CDR1 MDHEN and CDR2 SYDVKM. CDR3 DNA sequence: TGTGCCAGCCTAGAGTCCCCACGGGCGTTGAAAGAGGGCGCCTATGGCTACACCTTC. Translating it yields CASLESPRALKEGAYGYTF.

The rearrangement links TRBV11-1 to TRBJ2-1; D may match TRBD1 or TRBD2 (5 bases each). This CDR3 is 17 amino acids long. V was clipped by 7 bases and J by 0 bases, with 19 bases between them. Germline V lookup: CDR1 SGHAT, CDR2 FQDESV (reference sequence). CDR3 in amino acids: CASTPMTGTPSYNEQFF. Here the CDR3 DNA reads TGTGCCAGCACCCCTATGACGGGGACCCCCTCCTACAATGAGCAGTTCTTC. Together with reference TRBV11-1 and TRBJ2-1, the CDR3 gives the full variable domain: EAEVAQSPRYKITEKSQAVAFWCDPISGHATLYWYRQILGQGPELLVQFQDESVVDDSQLPKDRFSAERLKGVDSTLKIQPAELGDSAMYLCASTPMTGTPSYNEQFFGPGTRLTVL.